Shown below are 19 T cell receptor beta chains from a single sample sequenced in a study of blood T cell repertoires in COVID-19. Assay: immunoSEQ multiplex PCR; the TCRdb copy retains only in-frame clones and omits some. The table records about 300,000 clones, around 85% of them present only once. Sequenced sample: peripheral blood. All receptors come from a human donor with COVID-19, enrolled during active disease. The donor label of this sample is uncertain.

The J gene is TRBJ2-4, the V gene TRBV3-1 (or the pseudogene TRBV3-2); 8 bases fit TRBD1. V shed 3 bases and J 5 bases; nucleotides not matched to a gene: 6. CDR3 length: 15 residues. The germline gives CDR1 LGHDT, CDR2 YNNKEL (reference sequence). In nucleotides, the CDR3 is TGTGCCAGCAGCCAGGGCAGGGGGCCTCAAAACATTCAGTACTTC. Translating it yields CASSQGRGPQNIQYF.

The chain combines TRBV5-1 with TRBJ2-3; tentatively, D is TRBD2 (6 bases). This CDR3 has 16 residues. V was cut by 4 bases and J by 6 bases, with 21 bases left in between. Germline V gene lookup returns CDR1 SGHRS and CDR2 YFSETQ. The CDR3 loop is CASSPDIGGSWDTQYF. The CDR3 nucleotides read TGCGCCAGCAGCCCCGACATCGGGGGAAGTTGGGATACGCAGTATTTT.

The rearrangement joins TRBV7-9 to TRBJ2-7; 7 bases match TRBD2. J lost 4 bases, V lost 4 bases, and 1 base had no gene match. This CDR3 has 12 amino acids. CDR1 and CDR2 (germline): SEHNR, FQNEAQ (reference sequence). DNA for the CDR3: TGTGCCAGCAGCTCTAGCGGTTACGAGCAGTACTTC. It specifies CASSSSGYEQYF.

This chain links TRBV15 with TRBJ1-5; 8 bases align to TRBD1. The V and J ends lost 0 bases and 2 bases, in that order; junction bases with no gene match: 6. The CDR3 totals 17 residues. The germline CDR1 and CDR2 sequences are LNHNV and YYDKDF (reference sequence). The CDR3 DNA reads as TGTGCCACCAGCAGAGATCTCGGGACAGGTGGCAATCAGCCCCAGCATTTT. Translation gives CATSRDLGTGGNQPQHF.

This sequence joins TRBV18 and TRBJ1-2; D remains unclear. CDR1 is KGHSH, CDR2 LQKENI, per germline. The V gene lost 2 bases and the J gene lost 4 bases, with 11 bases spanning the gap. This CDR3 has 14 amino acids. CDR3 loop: CASSPVLESYGYTF. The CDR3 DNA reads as TGTGCCAGCTCACCAGTCTTAGAGAGCTATGGCTACACCTTC.

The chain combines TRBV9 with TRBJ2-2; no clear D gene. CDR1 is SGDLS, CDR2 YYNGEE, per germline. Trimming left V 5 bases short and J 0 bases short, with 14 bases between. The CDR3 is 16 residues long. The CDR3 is CASSLKLSSNTGELFF. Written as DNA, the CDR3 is TGTGCCAGCAGTCTCAAGCTGAGTTCGAACACCGGGGAGCTGTTTTTT.

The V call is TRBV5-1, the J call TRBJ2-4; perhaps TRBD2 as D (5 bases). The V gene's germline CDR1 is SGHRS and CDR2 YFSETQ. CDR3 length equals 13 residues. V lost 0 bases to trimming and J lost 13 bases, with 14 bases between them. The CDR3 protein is CASSLARDRSQYF. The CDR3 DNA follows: TGCGCCAGCAGCTTGGCGAGGGATCGATCACAGTACTTC.

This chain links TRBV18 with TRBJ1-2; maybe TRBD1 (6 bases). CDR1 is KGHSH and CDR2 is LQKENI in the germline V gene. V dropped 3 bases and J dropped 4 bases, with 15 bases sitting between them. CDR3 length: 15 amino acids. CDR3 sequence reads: CASSPVGGPSYGYTF. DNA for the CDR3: TGTGCCAGCTCACCGGTGGGGGGGCCGTCCTATGGCTACACCTTC.

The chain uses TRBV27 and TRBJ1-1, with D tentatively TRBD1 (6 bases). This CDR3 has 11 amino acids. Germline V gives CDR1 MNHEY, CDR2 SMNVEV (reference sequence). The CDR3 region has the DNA TGTGCTAGAGGGGGAGACACTGAAGCTTTCTTT. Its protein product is CARGGDTEAFF.

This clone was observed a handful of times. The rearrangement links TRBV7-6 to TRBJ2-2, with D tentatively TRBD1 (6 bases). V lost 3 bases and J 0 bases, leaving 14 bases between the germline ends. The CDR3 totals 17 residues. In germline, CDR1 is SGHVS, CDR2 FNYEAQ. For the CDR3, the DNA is TGTGCCAGCAGCTTGAACCCAGGGGCCTCGAACACCGGGGAGCTGTTTTTT. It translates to CASSLNPGASNTGELFF. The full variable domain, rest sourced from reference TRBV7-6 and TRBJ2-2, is GAGVSQSPRYKVTKRGQDVALRCDPISGHVSLYWYRQALGQGPEFLTYFNYEAQQDKSGLPNDRFSAERPEGSISTLTIQRTEQRDSAMYRCASSLNPGASNTGELFFGEGSRLTVL.

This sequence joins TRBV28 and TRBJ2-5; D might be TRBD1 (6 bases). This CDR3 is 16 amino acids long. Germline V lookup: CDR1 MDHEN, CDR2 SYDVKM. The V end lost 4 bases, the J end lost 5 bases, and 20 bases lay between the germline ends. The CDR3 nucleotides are TGTGCCAGCAGTTCCACCTTACAGGGTGGCGGTGAGACCCAGTACTTC. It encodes CASSSTLQGGGETQYF.

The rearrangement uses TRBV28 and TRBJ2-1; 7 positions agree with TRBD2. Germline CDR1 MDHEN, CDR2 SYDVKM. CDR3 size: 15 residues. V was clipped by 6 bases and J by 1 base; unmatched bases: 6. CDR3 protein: CASRTLSGSYNEQFF. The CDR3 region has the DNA TGTGCCAGCAGGACCCTTAGCGGGTCCTACAATGAGCAGTTCTTC.

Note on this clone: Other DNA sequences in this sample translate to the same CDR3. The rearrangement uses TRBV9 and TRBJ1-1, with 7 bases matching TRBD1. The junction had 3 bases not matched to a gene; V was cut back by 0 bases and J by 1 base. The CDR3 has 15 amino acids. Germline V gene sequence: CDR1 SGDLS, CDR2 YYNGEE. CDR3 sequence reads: CASSVVGQRNTEAFF. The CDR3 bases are TGTGCCAGCAGCGTAGTGGGACAGCGGAACACTGAAGCTTTCTTT.

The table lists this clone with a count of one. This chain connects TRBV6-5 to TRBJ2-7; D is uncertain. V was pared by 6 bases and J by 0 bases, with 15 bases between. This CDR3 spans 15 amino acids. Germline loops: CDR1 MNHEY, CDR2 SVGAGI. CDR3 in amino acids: CASSRLTPSSYEQYF. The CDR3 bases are TGTGCCAGCAGCCGATTGACTCCAAGCTCCTACGAGCAGTACTTC.

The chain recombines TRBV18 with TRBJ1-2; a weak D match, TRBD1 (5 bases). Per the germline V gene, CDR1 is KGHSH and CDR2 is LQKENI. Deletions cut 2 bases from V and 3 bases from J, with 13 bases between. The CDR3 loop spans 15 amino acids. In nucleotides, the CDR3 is TGTGCCAGCTCACCAATACAGGTGATGGACTATGGCTACACCTTC. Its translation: CASSPIQVMDYGYTF.

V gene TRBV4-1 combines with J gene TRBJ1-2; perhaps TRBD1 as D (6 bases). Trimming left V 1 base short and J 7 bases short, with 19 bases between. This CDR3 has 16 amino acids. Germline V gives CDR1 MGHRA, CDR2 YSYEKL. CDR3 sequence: CASSQVSPGPRGGYTF. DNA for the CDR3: TGCGCCAGCAGCCAAGTTAGCCCGGGCCCCAGGGGTGGCTACACCTTC.

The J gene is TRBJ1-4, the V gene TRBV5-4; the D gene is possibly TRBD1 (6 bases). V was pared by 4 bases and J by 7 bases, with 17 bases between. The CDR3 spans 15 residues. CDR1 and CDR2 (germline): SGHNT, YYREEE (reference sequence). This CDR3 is CASSPGAPGAEKLFF. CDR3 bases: TGTGCCAGCAGCCCCGGAGCTCCAGGGGCTGAAAAACTGTTTTTT.

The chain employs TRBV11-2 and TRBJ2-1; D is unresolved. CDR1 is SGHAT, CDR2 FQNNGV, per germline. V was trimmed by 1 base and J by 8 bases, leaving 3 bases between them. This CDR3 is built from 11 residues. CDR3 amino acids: CASSLVDEQFF. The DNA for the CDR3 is TGTGCCAGCAGCTTAGTCGATGAGCAGTTCTTC. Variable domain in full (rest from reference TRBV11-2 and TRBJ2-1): EAGVAQSPRYKIIEKRQSVAFWCNPISGHATLYWYQQILGQGPKLLIQFQNNGVVDDSQLPKDRFSAERLKGVDSTLKIQPAKLEDSAVYLCASSLVDEQFFGPGTRLTVL.

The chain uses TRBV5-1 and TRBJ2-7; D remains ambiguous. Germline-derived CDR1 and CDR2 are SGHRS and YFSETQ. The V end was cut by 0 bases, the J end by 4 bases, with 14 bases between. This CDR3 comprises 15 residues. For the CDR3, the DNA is TGCGCCAGCAGCTTGGGAACCCCTACCCGATACGAGCAGTACTTC. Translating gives CASSLGTPTRYEQYF.